This is a list of T cell receptor beta chains from one sample in a study of vaccination effects on CD4 cells after COVID-19. The antigens for these receptors are not known. Generated by immunoSEQ multiplex PCR, the TCRdb table keeps only in-frame clones and is missing some. The table lists some 19,000 clones, roughly 70% of them singletons. This material consisted of CD4+ T cells from PBMCs cultured with a peptide pool, taken before COVID-19 vaccination. The receptors originated from a human donor who had a prior SARS-CoV-2 infection. The CDR3 runs from the conserved cysteine through the conserved F or W. D genes are given only for firm matches. Size is omitted from some rows. Given values are once, few, many or a class for expanded clones.

d_call clone_size j_call v_call cdr3_nt cdr3_aa
. . TRBJ1-1 TRBV7-8 TGTGCCAGCAGCTCCCCTGGAGGAGGGCACACTGAAGCTTTCTTT CASSSPGGGHTEAFF
. . TRBJ2-2 TRBV9 TGTGCCAGCAGCGCACCGACGAACACCGGGGAGCTGTTTTTT CASSAPTNTGELFF
. . TRBJ1-2 TRBV6-5 TGTGCCAGCAGTCGAACAGGGACCCTTGGCTACACCTTC CASSRTGTLGYTF
. . TRBJ1-5 TRBV18 TGTGCCAGCTCTCACGACAGTTCCCGCAATCAGCCCCAGCATTTT CASSHDSSRNQPQHF
TRBD1 . TRBJ1-1 TRBV18 TGTGCCAGCTCGCCGGGACAGGGGTTCATAACTGAAGCTTTCTTT CASSPGQGFITEAFF
TRBD1 . TRBJ2-7 TRBV5-4 TGTGCCAGCAGCTTGGAACAGGGGGGCTACGAGCAGTACTTC CASSLEQGGYEQYF
. . TRBJ2-3 TRBV9 TGTGCCAGCAGCACCGAGACCCCAGATACGCAGTATTTT CASSTETPDTQYF
TRBD2 . TRBJ2-5 TRBV5-1 TGCGCCAGCAGCTTGGCCGGGGGGGCCGGTAAGACCCAGTACTTC CASSLAGGAGKTQYF
TRBD2 . TRBJ2-5 TRBV11-3 TGTGCCAGCAGCTTAGAGGCTAGCGGGCAAGAGACCCAGTACTTC CASSLEASGQETQYF
. . TRBJ2-1 TRBV5-4 TGTGCCAGCAGCCTTGTATCTAGCGTCAATGAGCAGTTCTTC CASSLVSSVNEQFF
. . TRBJ2-7 TRBV20-1 TGCAGTGCTACCATTTTGCACGAGCAGTACTTC CSATILHEQYF
. few TRBJ2-4 TRBV30 TGTGCCTGGAGTGTATCCCTCGAGATTCAGTACTTC CAWSVSLEIQYF
. . TRBJ2-3 TRBV9 TGTGCCAGCAGCGTAGAGGACAGCACAGATACGCAGTATTTT CASSVEDSTDTQYF
. . TRBJ1-2 TRBV5-6 TGTGCCAGCAGCTTTTTTCACAGCTATGGCTACACCTTC CASSFFHSYGYTF
. . TRBJ1-6 TRBV3-1/TRBV3-2 TGTGCCAGCAGTCCTGGGGGGGGAGAATCACCCCTCCACTTT CASSPGGGESPLHF
. . TRBJ2-3 TRBV12-3/TRBV12-4 TGTGCCAGCAGTTTGTGGGGGGCAGATACGCAGTATTTT CASSLWGADTQYF
. . TRBJ1-2 TRBV27 TGTGCCAGCAGTCCCAGAGCAGAAAACTATGGCTACACCTTC CASSPRAENYGYTF
. . TRBJ2-2 TRBV5-5 TGTGCCAGCAGCTGGGCCCCGACAGGGAACACCGGGGAGCTGTTTTTT CASSWAPTGNTGELFF
. medium-sized TRBJ2-1 TRBV21-1 TGTGCCAGCAGCAATTTGAGACAGGGGTACAATGAGCAGTTCTTC CASSNLRQGYNEQFF
. . TRBJ1-3 TRBV2 TGTGCCAGCAGTTATAGTCTGGACGGGTCATTCTCTGGAAACACCATATATTTT CASSYSLDGSFSGNTIYF
. few TRBJ1-1 TRBV3-1/TRBV3-2 TGTGCCAGCAGCCCGACGGTTAACACTGAAGCTTTCTTT CASSPTVNTEAFF
. few TRBJ1-3 TRBV4-2 TGTGCCAGCAGCCAAAAAACAGGGCTATACTCTGGAAACACCATATATTTT CASSQKTGLYSGNTIYF
. . TRBJ2-1 TRBV6-5 TGTGCCAGCAGTTTCACAGTGAGCTCCTACAATGAGCAGTTCTTC CASSFTVSSYNEQFF